A single sample gave rise to the 10 T cell receptor beta chains below, sequenced in a study of cytomegalovirus exposure and HLA in healthy donors. The study ran its PCR with 60 Vbeta and 13 Jbeta primers. Generated by immunoSEQ multiplex PCR, the TCRdb table keeps only in-frame clones and is missing some. The table records approximately 140,000 clones, roughly three quarters of them present only once. Material: PBMCs. The receptors were gathered from a man aged 18 to 35 in good health and CMV-seronegative.

This clone was counted between two and nine times. The chain carries TRBV27 and TRBJ2-1; TRBD2 aligns across 11 bases. V shed 4 bases, J shed 6 bases, and the junction held 20 bases outside the gene matches. The length of the CDR3 is 20 residues. Germline V lookup: CDR1 MNHEY, CDR2 SMNVEV (reference sequence). The CDR3 here is CASSSPTLAGGPGSGNEQFF. The CDR3 DNA reads as TGTGCCAGCAGTTCCCCCACGCTAGCGGGGGGTCCCGGCTCGGGCAATGAGCAGTTCTTC.

The V and J genes are TRBV19 and TRBJ1-6; D perhaps matches TRBD1 (6 bases). The V and J ends lost 5 bases and 10 bases respectively, with 12 bases between them. Germline V CDR1 and CDR2: LNHDA, SQIVND (reference sequence). The length of the CDR3 is 13 residues. The CDR3 reads CASSPQQGSPLHF. The CDR3 nucleotides read TGTGCCAGTAGTCCCCAACAGGGATCACCCCTCCACTTT.

The chain has TRBV29-1 and TRBJ1-2; 7 bases align to TRBD1. J was trimmed by 3 bases and V by 8 bases; bases with no gene match: 3. Germline CDR1 reads SQVTM; CDR2 reads ANQGSEA. The CDR3 sequence is 11 residues long. Here the CDR3 DNA reads TGCAGCTTAGGGACAGACTATGGCTACACCTTC. Translating it yields CSLGTDYGYTF.

The rearrangement links TRBV29-1 to TRBJ2-5; D gene uncertain. Trimming took 4 bases from V and 1 from J, leaving 13 bases between them. CDR1 is SQVTM and CDR2 is ANQGSEA in the germline V gene. The CDR3 contains 14 residues. The CDR3 spells CSVALSTIQETQYF. CDR3 DNA: TGCAGCGTTGCGTTGAGTACGATCCAAGAGACCCAGTACTTC. The full variable domain, in which reference TRBV29-1 and TRBJ2-5 provide the parts outside the CDR3, is SAVISQKPSRDICQRGTSLTIQCQVDSQVTMMFWYRQQPGQSLTLIATANQGSEATYESGFVIDKFPISRPNLTFSTLTVSNMSPEDSSIYLCSVALSTIQETQYFGPGTRLLVL.

The genes are TRBV7-5 and TRBJ2-1; TRBD2 reflects the table's D call only, with no check against the DNA. TRBV7-5 is a pseudogene locus. The CDR3 is 17 amino acids. The CDR3 reads CVRIPCGAGLSYNEQFF. CDR3 nucleotide sequence: TGTGTCAGAATCCCATGTGGAGCGGGACTCTCCTACAATGAGCAGTTCTTC.

The gene calls are TRBV6-5 and TRBJ2-7, with a possible D match to TRBD1 (6 bases). The CDR3 spans 14 residues. Germline V gene sequence: CDR1 MNHEY, CDR2 SVGAGI. V dropped 4 bases and J dropped 0 bases, with 10 bases sitting between them. CDR3 coding DNA: TGTGCCAGCAGTTCCTGGGACAACTCCTACGAGCAGTACTTC. The encoded protein is CASSSWDNSYEQYF.

The V call is TRBV27, the J call TRBJ1-3; D perhaps matches TRBD1 (5 bases). Germline-derived CDR1 and CDR2 are MNHEY and SMNVEV (reference sequence). The V end lost 2 bases, the J end lost 0 bases, and 5 bases lay between the germline ends. The length of the CDR3 is 14 residues. The CDR3 region is CASSLRGSGNTIYF. The CDR3 DNA follows: TGTGCCAGCAGTTTAAGGGGCTCTGGAAACACCATATATTTT.

The chain employs TRBV11-2 and TRBJ2-7; tentative D call: TRBD1 (5 bases). The CDR3 runs 12 residues. CDR1 SGHAT and CDR2 FQNNGV come from the germline V gene. The V and J ends lost 5 bases and 9 bases respectively, with 14 bases between them. CDR3 DNA: TGTGCCAGCAGCCCCATCTCCACAGGGCAGTACTTC. Translation: CASSPISTGQYF.

About this clone: Distinct nucleotide sequences in the sample also encode this CDR3. The rearrangement joins TRBV30 to TRBJ1-6; maybe TRBD1 (5 bases). Germline V gene lookup returns CDR1 GTSNPN and CDR2 SVGIG (reference sequence). The CDR3 is 16 residues long. Trimming left V 3 bases short and J 5 bases short, with 17 bases between. CDR3 in DNA: TGTGCCTGGAGCTTGGTCCGGGGGTCCAATAATTCACCCCTCCACTTT. Protein sequence: CAWSLVRGSNNSPLHF. The entire variable domain, with the rest obtained from reference TRBV30 and TRBJ1-6, is as follows: SQTIHQWPATLVQPVGSPLSLECTVEGTSNPNLYWYRQAAGRGLQLLFYSVGIGQISSEVPQNLSASRPQDRQFILSSKKLLLSDSGFYLCAWSLVRGSNNSPLHFGNGTRLTVT.

A few counts support this clone. The rearrangement links TRBV2 to TRBJ1-1; unclear D gene. Germline assignment: CDR1 SNHLY and CDR2 FYNNEI. This CDR3 comprises 13 residues. V lost 3 bases and J lost 0, with 5 bases in between. This CDR3 reads CASSDKLNTEAFF. In DNA, the CDR3 is TGTGCCAGCAGTGATAAATTGAACACTGAAGCTTTCTTT. The full variable domain, rest sourced from reference TRBV2 and TRBJ1-1, is EPEVTQTPSHQVTQMGQEVILRCVPISNHLYFYWYRQILGQKVEFLVSFYNNEISEKSEIFDDQFSVERPDGSNFTLKIRSTKLEDSAMYFCASSDKLNTEAFFGQGTRLTVV.